This is a list of T cell receptor beta chains from one sample in a study of T-cell reconstitution after alpha-beta-depleted transplantation in children. TCRdb fed the PCR reads into MiXCR, producing one record per CDR3 protein. The table lists about 90,000 distinct CDR3 sequences, about 16% of them singletons, with around 20% in the top ten. The starting material was PBMCs, mostly from graft donor cells, obtained 180 days after TCRalphabeta/CD19-depleted stem cell transplant. These receptors were taken from a male patient aged 2-15 years who had a stem cell transplant for acute lymphoblastic leukemia, so the T cells may come from the graft donor. Both conserved end residues are part of each CDR3. D genes are given only for firm matches. Size values are once, few and many counts, or a class for expanded clones, and some rows have none.

V gene	D gene	clone size	J gene	CDR3 DNA	CDR3 protein
TRBV20-1	-	few	TRBJ1-4	TGCAGTAAATGGCGACAGACAACTAATGAAAAACTGTTTTTT	CSKWRQTTNEKLFF
TRBV7-2	TRBD1	few	TRBJ1-5	TGTGCCAGCAGCTTAGCCCTACAGGGGAGGAGCAATCAGCCCCAGCATTTT	CASSLALQGRSNQPQHF
TRBV4-1	TRBD2	-	TRBJ2-3	TGCGCCAGCAGCCACCCGGGAGCGGGGGACACAGATACGCAGTATTTT	CASSHPGAGDTDTQYF
TRBV29-1	TRBD2	few	TRBJ2-7	TGCAGCGTTGATTCGGGGGGGAAGTACTTC	CSVDSGGKYF
TRBV29-1	-	few	TRBJ1-2	TGCAGCGTTGTAGGGCCGGACTATGGCTACACCTTC	CSVVGPDYGYTF
TRBV13	TRBD1	few	TRBJ1-4	TGTGCCAGCAGCCCGGGGACAGGGGTGACAACTAATGAAAAACTGTTTTTT	CASSPGTGVTTNEKLFF
TRBV6-2/TRBV6-3	TRBD1	once	TRBJ2-2	TGTGCCAGCACTATAGCGGACAGGGGGAACACCGGGGAGCTGTTTTTT	CASTIADRGNTGELFF
TRBV12-3/TRBV12-4	-	-	TRBJ2-5	TGTGCCAGCAGTGAGGGGACGGGAAGCGAGACCCAGTACTTC	CASSEGTGSETQYF
TRBV3-1	-	-	TRBJ1-4	TGTGCCAGCAAATTGGGGGCGCACGGTGAAAAACTGTTTTTT	CASKLGAHGEKLFF
TRBV20-1	TRBD2	few	TRBJ2-7	TGCAGTGCTAGAGCCCCAGGCGGGGGTCGTTCCTACGAGCAGTACTTC	CSARAPGGGRSYEQYF
TRBV20-1	TRBD1	few	TRBJ2-3	TGCAGTGCTACCGACAGGGGCCAGGGGGATACGCAGTATTTT	CSATDRGQGDTQYF
TRBV6-1	-	-	TRBJ2-7	TGTGCCAGCAGTGAAGTTGAAGGGCTCGAGCAGTACTTC	CASSEVEGLEQYF
TRBV12-3/TRBV12-4	-	few	TRBJ1-6	TGTGCCAGCAGTTTACTTGATAGGGATTCACCCCTCCACTTT	CASSLLDRDSPLHF
TRBV5-1	-	many	TRBJ2-1	TGCGCCAGCAGCTTGGGGGGCGGATCCTACAATGAGCAGTTCTTC	CASSLGGGSYNEQFF
TRBV5-1	-	-	TRBJ2-7	TGCGCCAGCAGAGTTTACTACGAGCAGTACTTC	CASRVYYEQYF
TRBV27	-	-	TRBJ2-1	TGTGCCAGCAGTTTAGGGCCTAATGCTGAGCAGTTCTTC	CASSLGPNAEQFF